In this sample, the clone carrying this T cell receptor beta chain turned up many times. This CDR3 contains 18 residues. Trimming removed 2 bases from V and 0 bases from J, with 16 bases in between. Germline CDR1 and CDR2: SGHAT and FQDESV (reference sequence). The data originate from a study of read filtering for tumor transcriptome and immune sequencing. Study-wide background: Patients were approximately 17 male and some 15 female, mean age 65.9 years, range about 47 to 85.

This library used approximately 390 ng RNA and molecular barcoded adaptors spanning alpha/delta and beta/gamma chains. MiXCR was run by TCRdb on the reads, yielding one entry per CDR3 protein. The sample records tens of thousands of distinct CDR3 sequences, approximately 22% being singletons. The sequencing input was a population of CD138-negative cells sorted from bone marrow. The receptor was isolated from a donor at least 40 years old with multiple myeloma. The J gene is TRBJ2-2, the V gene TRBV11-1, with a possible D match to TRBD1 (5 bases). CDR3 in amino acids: CASSLNPPDSPNTGELFF. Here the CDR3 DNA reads TGTGCCAGCAGCTTAAACCCCCCTGACAGTCCGAACACCGGGGAGCTGTTTTTT.